A single sample is the source of the 11 T cell receptor beta chains below, sequenced in a study of OX40 agonist ivuxolimab in advanced cancers. Data came from immunoSEQ multiplex PCR; TCRdb stores just in-frame clones and leaves some out. The table has around 72,000 clones, roughly 88% seen once. The input for sequencing was CD4+ or CD8+ T cells sorted from blood, taken in a trial of the OX40 agonist ivuxolimab. These TCRs come from an adult with an advanced solid tumor such as melanoma, head and neck, liver or kidney cancer.

The rearrangement joins TRBV2 to TRBJ2-1; 13 bases match TRBD2. The CDR3 is 16 amino acids. Per the germline V gene, CDR1 is SNHLY and CDR2 is FYNNEI. V dropped 6 bases and J dropped 7; count of bases not matched to a gene: 9. For the CDR3, the DNA is TGTGCCAGCAGCTTTACTAGCGGGGGGGCCGGAAATGAGCAGTTCTTC. Translating gives CASSFTSGGAGNEQFF. The entire variable domain, with the rest obtained from reference TRBV2 and TRBJ2-1, is as follows: EPEVTQTPSHQVTQMGQEVILRCVPISNHLYFYWYRQILGQKVEFLVSFYNNEISEKSEIFDDQFSVERPDGSNFTLKIRSTKLEDSAMYFCASSFTSGGAGNEQFFGPGTRLTVL.

There are a few counts of this clone. The CDR3 is CASSRSEEEYF. CDR3 DNA: TGTGCCAGCAGCCGCAGTGAAGAGGAGTACTTC. This rearrangement joins TRBV11-3 to TRBJ2-7; D unclear. Trimming removed 5 bases from V and 11 bases from J, with 13 bases in between. The V gene's germline CDR1 is SGHNT and CDR2 YENEEA. The CDR3 contains 11 residues.

The table lists this clone with a few counts. The J gene is TRBJ1-1, the V gene TRBV5-4; D unresolved. The CDR3 has 13 residues. The V gene lost 1 base and the J gene lost 1 base, with 5 bases spanning the gap. The germline CDR1 and CDR2 sequences are SGHNT and YYREEE (reference sequence). CDR3 nucleotides: TGTGCCAGCAGCTTGCCAGGGAACACTGAAGCTTTCTTT. Protein sequence: CASSLPGNTEAFF.

The genes are TRBV15 and TRBJ2-3, with D maybe TRBD2 (5 bases). The length of the CDR3 is 12 residues. CDR1 LNHNV and CDR2 YYDKDF come from the germline V gene (reference sequence). Trimming removed 3 bases at V and 14 bases at J, with 15 bases between. The CDR3 region is CATSSGNREMYF. DNA of the CDR3: TGTGCCACCAGCAGCGGTAACCGGGAAATGTATTTT. Based on the CDR3 plus reference TRBV15 and TRBJ2-3, the full variable domain is DAMVIQNPRYQVTQFGKPVTLSCSQTLNHNVMYWYQQKSSQAPKLLFHYYDKDFNNEADTPDNFQSRRPNTSFCFLDIRSPGLGDTAMYLCATSSGNREMYFGPGTRLTVL.

The chain is built from TRBV30 and TRBJ1-3; D not resolved. The CDR3 has 13 amino acids. V lost 2 bases to trimming and J lost 4 bases, with 9 bases between them. The germline gives CDR1 GTSNPN, CDR2 SVGIG (reference sequence). CDR3: CAWSSRSGNTIYF. Written as DNA, the CDR3 is TGTGCCTGGAGTTCGAGATCCGGAAACACCATATATTTT.

The gene calls are TRBV6-5 and TRBJ2-7; 7 bases match TRBD2. The CDR3 totals 15 residues. Germline CDR1 MNHEY, CDR2 SVGAGI. J lost 2 bases, V lost 4 bases, and 8 bases had no gene match. The DNA of the CDR3 is TGTGCCAGCAGTTCGGGGATGGCGGGGGCCTACGAGCAGTACTTC. Translating gives CASSSGMAGAYEQYF.

The chain uses TRBV7-2 and TRBJ1-2, with TRBD1 matching 7 bases. The germline CDR1 and CDR2 sequences are SGHTA and FQGNSA. The ends lost 1 base at V and 3 bases at J; junction bases unmatched: 2. The CDR3 spans 14 residues. This CDR3 reads CASSLGGTDYGYTF. CDR3 sequence (DNA): TGTGCCAGCAGCTTAGGCGGGACAGACTATGGCTACACCTTC.

This chain uses TRBV9 with TRBJ2-7; tentative D call: TRBD2 (6 bases). From germline, CDR1 is SGDLS and CDR2 YYNGEE. The CDR3 extends over 14 amino acids. Trimming left V 1 base short and J 6 bases short, with 14 bases between. CDR3 nucleotide sequence: TGTGCCAGCAGCGTAAGAGGGGACGGGGGCGAGCAGTACTTC. It translates to CASSVRGDGGEQYF.

The chain is built from TRBV12-5 and TRBJ2-1; TRBD1 agrees at 8 bases. The germline V gene encodes CDR1 LGHNT and CDR2 FRNRAP. V lost 2 bases, J lost 4 bases, and 1 base stayed unmatched. This CDR3 has 14 amino acids. CDR3 DNA sequence: TGTGCTAGTGGTTTGACAGGGGGGTACAATGAGCAGTTCTTC. It yields the protein CASGLTGGYNEQFF.

This sequence joins TRBV15 and TRBJ1-5, with a weak D call TRBD1 (6 bases). Germline V CDR1 and CDR2: LNHNV, YYDKDF (reference sequence). The CDR3 spans 17 residues. V was trimmed by 3 bases and J by 0 bases, leaving 15 bases between them. The DNA for the CDR3 is TGTGCCACCAGCAGGGACGGGGGCCGATATAGCAATCAGCCCCAGCATTTT. This encodes CATSRDGGRYSNQPQHF.

The V call is TRBV19, the J call TRBJ1-1; D gene unclear. Germline V gives CDR1 LNHDA, CDR2 SQIVND (reference sequence). This CDR3 is 14 amino acids long. V dropped 0 bases and J dropped 1 base, with 6 bases sitting between them. The CDR3 reads CASSIDRWNTEAFF. CDR3 DNA: TGTGCCAGTAGTATAGATCGGTGGAACACTGAAGCTTTCTTT. The variable domain in full, with the rest retrieved from reference TRBV19 and TRBJ1-1, is DGGITQSPKYLFRKEGQNVTLSCEQNLNHDAMYWYRQDPGQGLRLIYYSQIVNDFQKGDIAEGYSVSREKKESFPLTVTSAQKNPTAFYLCASSIDRWNTEAFFGQGTRLTVV.